The 23 T cell receptor beta chains reported below all come from one sample, sequenced in a study of Ad26.COV2.S vaccination and SARS-CoV-2 variants. Treatment noted: some 20 received Ad26.COV2.S at low or high dose, single or two shots; several received placebo; per-sample allocation not given. All samples were drawn on day 63, counting from the first vaccine or placebo injection. The repertoire was sequenced with immunoSEQ multiplex PCR; TCRdb's copy has only in-frame clones and lacks some. In the table there are roughly 380,000 clones, roughly 90% of which are singletons. This specimen consisted of peripheral blood, obtained in a trial of Ad26.COV2.S vaccine versus placebo. The receptors shown here come from a person aged 18 to 65 who received the Ad26.COV2.S COVID-19 vaccine or a placebo.

This sequence joins TRBV7-6 and TRBJ1-5; D ambiguous. With 1 base removed from V and 3 bases from J, the gap between germline ends came to 10 bases. CDR1 and CDR2 from the germline V gene are SGHVS and FNYEAQ. The CDR3 spans 15 residues. The CDR3 sequence is CASSLEAGNNQPQHF. Here the CDR3 DNA reads TGTGCCAGCAGCTTAGAGGCGGGGAACAATCAGCCCCAGCATTTT. The variable domain in full, completed from reference TRBV7-6 and TRBJ1-5, reads GAGVSQSPRYKVTKRGQDVALRCDPISGHVSLYWYRQALGQGPEFLTYFNYEAQQDKSGLPNDRFSAERPEGSISTLTIQRTEQRDSAMYRCASSLEAGNNQPQHFGDGTRLSIL.

V gene TRBV6-5 combines with J gene TRBJ2-7; 9 bases line up with TRBD2. J lost 7 bases, V lost 7 bases, and 14 bases had no gene match. CDR1 and CDR2 from the germline V gene are MNHEY and SVGAGI. The CDR3 consists of 15 residues. This chain's CDR3 is CASTSSASGVWEQYF. The CDR3 bases are TGTGCCAGCACCTCCTCGGCTAGCGGGGTCTGGGAGCAGTACTTC.

The rearrangement joins TRBV9 to TRBJ1-3; 9 bases map to TRBD1. In germline, CDR1 is SGDLS, CDR2 YYNGEE. There are 14 residues in the CDR3. V was pared by 4 bases and J by 8 bases, with 7 bases of the junction left unmatched. The CDR3 region is CASSFRTGEDTIYF. The CDR3 DNA reads TGTGCCAGCAGCTTTAGGACAGGGGAGGACACCATATATTTT.

The chain links TRBV7-9 to TRBJ2-5; no clear D gene. Trimming pared 5 bases from V and 7 bases from J, leaving 14 bases between. The CDR3 covers 13 residues. The germline V gene has CDR1 SEHNR and CDR2 FQNEAQ (reference sequence). CDR3 in amino acids: CASSTDPPGTQYF. The CDR3 DNA sequence: TGTGCCAGCAGCACCGACCCACCAGGGACCCAGTACTTC.

This clone was observed a single time. The chain employs TRBV28 and TRBJ1-2; weak D call: TRBD1 (5 bases). Germline V CDR1 and CDR2: MDHEN, SYDVKM. This CDR3 is built from 13 residues. Deletions cut 8 bases from V and 2 bases from J, with 12 bases between. This CDR3 is CASLLGHNYGYTF. Written as DNA, the CDR3 is TGTGCCAGCTTACTGGGGCACAACTATGGCTACACCTTC.

V is TRBV5-6 and J is TRBJ2-4; 10 positions match TRBD1. This CDR3 region has 16 residues. The J segment lost 1 base and the V segment lost 4 bases, leaving 5 bases of the junction unmatched. Germline CDR1 SGHDT, CDR2 YYEEEE. Written as DNA, the CDR3 is TGTGCCAGCAGCCCCGGGACAGGGGATGCCAAAAACATTCAGTACTTC. This encodes CASSPGTGDAKNIQYF. The variable domain in full, with the rest retrieved from reference TRBV5-6 and TRBJ2-4, is DAGVTQSPTHLIKTRGQQVTLRCSPKSGHDTVSWYQQALGQGPQFIFQYYEEEERQRGNFPDRFSGHQFPNYSSELNVNALLLGDSALYLCASSPGTGDAKNIQYFGAGTRLSVL.

The rearrangement uses TRBV6-2 or TRBV6-3 and TRBJ2-7; D is uncertain. Germline CDR1 and CDR2: MNHEY and SVGEGT. Trimming stripped 5 bases from V and 3 bases from J, with 11 bases between. The CDR3 covers 13 residues. The CDR3 DNA is TGTGCCAGCAGTATCCAAAATCACTACGAGCAGTACTTC. Its protein product is CASSIQNHYEQYF.

This sequence joins TRBV6-2 or TRBV6-3 and TRBJ1-5; tentatively, D is TRBD1 (5 bases). Trimming left V 6 bases short and J 7 bases short, with 19 bases between. CDR1 and CDR2 from the germline V gene are MNHEY and SVGEGT. The CDR3 has 15 residues. CDR3 nucleotides: TGTGCCAGCAGCGTCCAGGGAGTCGCAAGACAGCCCCAGCATTTT. Protein: CASSVQGVARQPQHF.

This chain joins TRBV5-6 and TRBJ2-5, with 13 positions matching TRBD2. The germline gives CDR1 SGHDT, CDR2 YYEEEE. V lost 2 bases and J lost 2; bases outside the gene matches: 3. There are 16 residues in the CDR3. The CDR3 DNA sequence: TGTGCCAGCAGCTTCAGACTAGCGGGGGGTCAAGAGACCCAGTACTTC. It yields the protein CASSFRLAGGQETQYF.

This sequence joins TRBV12-3 or TRBV12-4 and TRBJ2-1; D perhaps matches TRBD1 (6 bases). Trimming shortened V by 5 bases and J by 8 bases, and 10 bases separated the two germline ends. CDR3 length: 12 residues. The CDR3 nucleotides are TGTGCCAGCAGTAGGACAGACGATGAGCAGTTCTTC. Encoded protein: CASSRTDDEQFF.

The chain uses TRBV10-3 and TRBJ2-5; D is tentatively TRBD1 or TRBD2 (5 bases each). CDR1 is ENHRY, CDR2 SYGVKD, per germline. V was shortened by 5 bases and J by 4 bases, with 20 bases between the two germline ends. The CDR3 contains 16 residues. The CDR3 loop reads CAISSGWGTIGETQYF. The CDR3, as DNA: TGTGCCATCAGTTCAGGGTGGGGGACCATTGGAGAGACCCAGTACTTC.

As to this clone: The sample has other DNA sequences that encode this CDR3 too. V gene TRBV5-1 combines with J gene TRBJ2-2; D assignment may be TRBD1 or TRBD2 (5 bases each). Trimming removed 0 bases at V and 8 bases at J, with 17 bases between. Germline V gives CDR1 SGHRS, CDR2 YFSETQ. The CDR3 has 16 residues. Here the CDR3 reads CASSLAGLGAQGELFF. The CDR3 bases are TGCGCCAGCAGCTTGGCCGGACTTGGGGCGCAGGGGGAGCTGTTTTTT.

This chain's CDR3 is CASSLQGGKYGYTF. CDR3 nucleotide sequence: TGTGCCAGCAGCTTGCAAGGGGGCAAGTATGGCTACACCTTC. The rearrangement links TRBV5-6 to TRBJ1-2; TRBD1 aligns across 7 bases. CDR1 is SGHDT and CDR2 is YYEEEE in the germline V gene. This CDR3 comprises 14 residues. Trimming removed 1 base from V and 5 bases from J; junction bases left unmatched: 5.

This chain uses TRBV11-2 with TRBJ2-7; D is possibly TRBD2 (5 bases). Germline lookup yields CDR1 SGHAT and CDR2 FQNNGV. The germline V and J ends were trimmed by 5 bases and 3 bases, with 8 bases remaining between them. The CDR3 is 12 amino acids. The CDR3: CASSQLGYEQYF. The CDR3 bases are TGTGCCAGCAGCCAACTAGGCTACGAGCAGTACTTC.

The chain joins TRBV5-4 to TRBJ1-2; D is unresolved. The V gene's germline CDR1 is SGHNT and CDR2 YYREEE (reference sequence). Trimming stripped 0 bases from V and 7 bases from J, with 16 bases between. This CDR3 has 15 residues. CDR3 protein: CASSLGGEMYSGYTF. CDR3 in DNA: TGTGCCAGCAGCTTGGGCGGGGAGATGTATTCTGGCTACACCTTC.

The rearrangement uses TRBV9 and TRBJ2-3; the D gene is possibly TRBD1 (5 bases). Germline V gives CDR1 SGDLS, CDR2 YYNGEE. Between the trimmed V and J ends, which lost 0 bases and 3 bases, there was a span of 11 bases. The CDR3 runs 15 residues. The CDR3 DNA is TGTGCCAGCAGCGTAGGTTCAGGGAAGACAGATACGCAGTATTTT. This codes for CASSVGSGKTDTQYF.

The gene calls are TRBV5-1 and TRBJ2-1; 11 bases match TRBD1. CDR1 and CDR2 from the germline V gene are SGHRS and YFSETQ. CDR3 size: 15 residues. Trimming removed 4 bases from V and 7 bases from J; junction bases left unmatched: 7. CDR3 nucleotide sequence: TGCGCCAGCAGCCTAGGGACAGGGGGTGTGAATGAGCAGTTCTTC. It specifies CASSLGTGGVNEQFF. Full variable domain (remainder filled in from reference TRBV5-1 and TRBJ2-1): KAGVTQTPRYLIKTRGQQVTLSCSPISGHRSVSWYQQTPGQGLQFLFEYFSETQRNKGNFPGRFSGRQFSNSRSEMNVSTLELGDSALYLCASSLGTGGVNEQFFGPGTRLTVL.

The V gene is TRBV19, the J gene TRBJ1-4; no definite D call. The CDR3 runs 12 residues. Between the trimmed V and J ends, which lost 1 base and 8 bases, there was a span of 5 bases. Per the germline V gene, CDR1 is LNHDA and CDR2 is SQIVND (reference sequence). CDR3 amino acids: CASSIGIEKLFF. The CDR3 DNA sequence: TGTGCCAGTAGTATAGGGATCGAAAAACTGTTTTTT. Variable domain in full (rest from reference TRBV19 and TRBJ1-4): DGGITQSPKYLFRKEGQNVTLSCEQNLNHDAMYWYRQDPGQGLRLIYYSQIVNDFQKGDIAEGYSVSREKKESFPLTVTSAQKNPTAFYLCASSIGIEKLFFGSGTQLSVL.

V gene TRBV6-5 combines with J gene TRBJ1-1; D possibly corresponds to TRBD1 (6 bases). The CDR3 runs to 14 residues. Deletions cut 5 bases from V and 0 bases from J, with 10 bases between. Germline assignment: CDR1 MNHEY and CDR2 SVGAGI. The CDR3, as DNA: TGTGCCAGCAGTCCACGGACAGTGAACACTGAAGCTTTCTTT. Translating it yields CASSPRTVNTEAFF.

Only a few counts were recorded for this clone. The gene calls are TRBV6-2 or TRBV6-3 and TRBJ1-5; D uncertain. Deletions cut 5 bases from V and 9 bases from J, with 20 bases between. Germline V lookup: CDR1 MNHEY, CDR2 SVGEGT. The CDR3 spans 15 residues. CDR3 DNA: TGTGCCAGCAGTCGCCTCGGGGTGGGTTATGTGCCCCAGCATTTT. It codes for CASSRLGVGYVPQHF.

The chain recombines TRBV7-2 with TRBJ2-3; 7 nucleotides align to TRBD2. J was trimmed by 4 bases and V by 1 base; bases with no gene match: 5. Germline-derived CDR1 and CDR2 are SGHTA and FQGNSA. The length of the CDR3 is 15 residues. This chain's CDR3 is CASSLEGREPDTQYF. The DNA for the CDR3 is TGTGCCAGCAGCTTAGAGGGGCGGGAGCCAGATACGCAGTATTTT.

The chain has TRBV28 and TRBJ2-6; 9 positions agree with TRBD1. CDR3 size: 19 residues. Germline V CDR1 and CDR2: MDHEN, SYDVKM. V shed 3 bases, J shed 0 bases, and the junction held 9 bases outside the gene matches. The CDR3 nucleotides are TGTGCCAGCAGTTTCTCCGGGGACAGGGTTCTCTCTGGGGCCAACGTCCTGACTTTC. Its protein is CASSFSGDRVLSGANVLTF.

V and J are TRBV3-1 (or the pseudogene TRBV3-2) and TRBJ2-2; D is ambiguous. The CDR3 is 17 residues long. The V gene's germline CDR1 is LGHDT and CDR2 YNNKEL (reference sequence). Trimming cost V 5 bases and J 5 bases, with 21 bases left between them. The CDR3 loop is CASSANVKYGRTGELFF. In DNA form, the CDR3 reads TGTGCCAGCAGCGCCAATGTTAAATACGGCCGAACCGGGGAGCTGTTTTTT.